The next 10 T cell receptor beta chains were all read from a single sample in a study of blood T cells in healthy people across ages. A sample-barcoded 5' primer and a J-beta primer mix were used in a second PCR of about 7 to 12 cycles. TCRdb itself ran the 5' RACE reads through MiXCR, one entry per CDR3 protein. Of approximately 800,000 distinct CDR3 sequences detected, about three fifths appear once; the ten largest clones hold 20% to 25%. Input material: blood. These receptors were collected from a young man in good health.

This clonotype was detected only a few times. The CDR3 region is CASSYIGLGYNEQFF. Here the CDR3 DNA reads TGTGCCAGCAGTTACATCGGACTAGGCTACAATGAGCAGTTCTTC. The J gene is TRBJ2-1, the V gene TRBV6-5; 7 positions match TRBD2. The V segment lost 2 bases and the J segment 3 bases; nucleotides outside the gene matches: 4. CDR1 is MNHEY, CDR2 SVGAGI, per germline. The CDR3 length is 15 residues.

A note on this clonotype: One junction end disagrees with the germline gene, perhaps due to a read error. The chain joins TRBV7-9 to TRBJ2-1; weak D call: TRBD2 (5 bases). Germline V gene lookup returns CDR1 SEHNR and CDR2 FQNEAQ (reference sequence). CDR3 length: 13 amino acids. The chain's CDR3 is CAGSPISSREQFF. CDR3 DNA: TGTGCCGGCAGCCCGATATCTAGCCGCGAGCAGTTCTTC.

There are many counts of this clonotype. In DNA form, the CDR3 reads TGTGCCAGCAGATCAGGAGGGGAGCAGTACTTC. Translated, it gives CASRSGGEQYF. V is TRBV5-5 and J is TRBJ2-7, with D perhaps matching TRBD2 (6 bases). Looked up from germline, CDR1 is SGHKS and CDR2 is YYEKEE (reference sequence). This CDR3 has 11 residues. The V and J ends lost 5 bases and 7 bases respectively, with 10 bases between them. Drawing the rest from reference TRBV5-5 and TRBJ2-7, the complete variable domain is DAGVTQSPTHLIKTRGQQVTLRCSPISGHKSVSWYQQVLGQGPQFIFQYYEKEERGRGNFPDRFSARQFPNYSSELNVNALLLGDSALYLCASRSGGEQYFGPGTRLTVT.

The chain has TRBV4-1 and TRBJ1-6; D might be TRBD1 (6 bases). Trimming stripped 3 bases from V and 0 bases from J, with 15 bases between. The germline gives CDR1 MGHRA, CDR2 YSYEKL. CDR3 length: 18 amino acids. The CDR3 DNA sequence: TGCGCCAGCAGCCATGCCGGGACATTTAGCTCCTATAATTCACCCCTCCACTTT. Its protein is CASSHAGTFSSYNSPLHF.

CDR3 DNA: TGTGCCAGCAGTTATGGGCGCGCGTACAATGAGCAGTTCTTC. Translating gives CASSYGRAYNEQFF. The gene calls are TRBV6-6 and TRBJ2-1; D is uncertain. Germline loops: CDR1 MNHNY, CDR2 SVGAGI (reference sequence). The CDR3 extends over 14 amino acids. The V end lost 3 bases, the J end lost 4 bases, and 10 bases lay between the germline ends.

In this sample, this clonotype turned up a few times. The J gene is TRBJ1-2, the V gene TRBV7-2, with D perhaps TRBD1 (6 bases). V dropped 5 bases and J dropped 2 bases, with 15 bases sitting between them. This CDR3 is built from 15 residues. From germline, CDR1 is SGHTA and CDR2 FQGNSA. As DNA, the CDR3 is TGTGCCAGCAGCCAATCATGGACAGAGAACTATGGCTACACCTTC. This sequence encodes CASSQSWTENYGYTF. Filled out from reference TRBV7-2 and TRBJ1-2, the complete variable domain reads GAGVSQSPSNKVTEKGKDVELRCDPISGHTALYWYRQSLGQGLEFLIYFQGNSAPDKSGLPSDRFSAERTGGSVSTLTIQRTQQEDSAVYLCASSQSWTENYGYTFGSGTRLTVV.

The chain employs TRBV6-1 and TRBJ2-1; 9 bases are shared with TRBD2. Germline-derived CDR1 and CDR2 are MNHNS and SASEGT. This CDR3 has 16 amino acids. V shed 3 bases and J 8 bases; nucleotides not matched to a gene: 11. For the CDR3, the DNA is TGTGCCAGCAGTGACCAGGGACTAGCCCAGGTCCATGAGCAGTTCTTC. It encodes CASSDQGLAQVHEQFF.

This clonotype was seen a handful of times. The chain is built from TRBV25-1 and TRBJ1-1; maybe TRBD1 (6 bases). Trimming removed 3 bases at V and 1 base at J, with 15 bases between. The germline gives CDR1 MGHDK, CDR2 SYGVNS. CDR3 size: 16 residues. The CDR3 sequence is CASSDIGTFSNTEAFF. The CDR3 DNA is TGTGCCAGCAGTGACATCGGGACATTTTCGAACACTGAAGCTTTCTTT.

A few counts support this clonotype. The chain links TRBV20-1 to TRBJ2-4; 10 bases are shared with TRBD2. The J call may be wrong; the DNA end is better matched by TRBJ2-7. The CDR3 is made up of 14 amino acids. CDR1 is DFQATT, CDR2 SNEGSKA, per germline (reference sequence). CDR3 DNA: TGCAGTGCTAGGGTAAGCGGGAGGGCCGCCGAGCAGTACTTC. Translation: CSARVSGRAAEQYF.

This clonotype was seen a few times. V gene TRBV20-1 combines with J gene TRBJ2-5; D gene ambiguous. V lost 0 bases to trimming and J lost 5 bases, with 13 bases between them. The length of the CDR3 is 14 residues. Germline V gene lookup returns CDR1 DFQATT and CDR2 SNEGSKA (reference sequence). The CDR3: CSARDAVVWETQYF. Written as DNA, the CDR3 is TGCAGTGCTAGAGATGCGGTGGTTTGGGAGACCCAGTACTTC.